One T cell receptor beta chain is described in this entry. The antigen is undetermined. Profiled with immunoSEQ multiplex PCR; TCRdb holds only in-frame clones, not every one. This table holds 75,000 to 100,000 clones, 70% to 90% found once. This specimen belongs to a study of T cell responses to AZD1222 COVID-19 vaccine. Whole-study findings and limits: Dominant at 160-218 and 743-854, vaccine-associated CD4 TCRs also spanned spike. At study baseline, merely several AZD1222 recipients were seropositive. Reports say nearly half of spike-specific TCRs go after unmutated variant regions. White British donors predominated, females outnumbered males, and clonal diversity was possibly underestimated.

Trimming took off 3 bases at V and 9 bases at J, with 6 bases between the two ends. The CDR3 is 11 amino acids. Germline-derived CDR1 and CDR2 are MNHNS and SASEGT. This rearrangement joins TRBV6-1 to TRBJ1-5, with no clear D. The sample was peripheral blood, taken on day 0 of MenACWY control vaccination. The receptor was isolated from an adult in good health. CDR3 bases: TGTGCCAGCAGTGACACTAGGCCCCAGCATTTT. Amino acid sequence: CASSDTRPQHF.